The 8 T cell receptor beta chains listed next were all sequenced from one sample in a study of blood T cell repertoires in COVID-19 (dated by TCRdb to about 2020). Library preparation employed the immunoSEQ multiplex PCR assay. TCRdb took this table from immuneACCESS and kept in-frame rearrangements with V and J called. Such tables lack part of the clones; where checked against another copy, unresolved V genes explain under half of the gap, and the rest is unexplained. A total of a few hundred thousand clones appear in this sample, roughly 88% of them only once. In total, the top ten clones hold roughly a tenth of the sample. Sequencing was performed on peripheral blood. The receptors come from a man aged 45-65 years with active or convalescent COVID-19.

This sequence joins TRBV21-1 and TRBJ2-7; TRBD1, the table's D call, lacks a check against the DNA. TRBV21-1 is a recognized pseudogene. There are 17 residues in the CDR3. The CDR3 bases are TGTGCCAGCAGCAAAGAGATCAGGGACAGAGGGTCCTACGAGCAGTACGTC. As protein: CASSKEIRDRGSYEQYV.

The V call is TRBV7-9, the J call TRBJ2-7; TRBD1 matches at 8 bases. Germline CDR1 SEHNR, CDR2 FQNEAQ (reference sequence). J was trimmed by 4 bases and V by 5 bases; bases with no gene match: 10. This CDR3 comprises 15 residues. CDR3 sequence: CASSRQGPGAYEQYF. The CDR3 DNA is TGTGCCAGCAGCCGACAGGGGCCTGGGGCTTACGAGCAGTACTTC.

The genes are TRBV5-1 and TRBJ2-3; 12 nucleotides line up with TRBD1. This CDR3 is built from 15 residues. Trimming cost V 1 base and J 7 bases; bases outside gene matches: 4. Germline CDR1 and CDR2: SGHRS and YFSETQ. The CDR3 region is CASSLRGQGANTQYF. The CDR3 DNA follows: TGCGCCAGCAGCTTGAGGGGACAGGGGGCAAATACGCAGTATTTT.

The chain recombines TRBV27 with TRBJ2-1; 13 bases are shared with TRBD2. V was pared by 7 bases and J by 9 bases, with 9 bases of the junction left unmatched. Germline lookup yields CDR1 MNHEY and CDR2 SMNVEV (reference sequence). The CDR3 is 15 residues long. The CDR3 bases are TGTGCCAGCAAAGAACTAGCGGGAGGGCCGGGTGAGCAGTTCTTC. As protein: CASKELAGGPGEQFF.

The V call is TRBV5-8, the J call TRBJ2-3, with 8 bases matching TRBD1. V lost 9 bases, J lost 2 bases, and 14 bases stayed unmatched. Germline V gene data show CDR1 as SGHTS and CDR2 as YDEGEE. The CDR3 is 16 residues long. CDR3 nucleotide sequence: TGTGCCAAGAAAAAAAACCCGGGACAGGCCACAGATACGCAGTATTTT. Translated, it gives CAKKKNPGQATDTQYF.

V usage is TRBV4-1 and J usage is TRBJ1-5; weak D call: TRBD1 (5 bases). Trimming took 4 bases from V and 5 from J, leaving 15 bases between them. The CDR3 has 15 residues. Germline V gene sequence: CDR1 MGHRA, CDR2 YSYEKL. This chain's CDR3 is CASSPRLGRDQPQHF. CDR3 DNA: TGCGCCAGCAGCCCCCGTCTGGGCAGGGATCAGCCCCAGCATTTT.

The chain couples TRBV18 to TRBJ2-1, with 8 bases matching TRBD2. The J segment lost 8 bases and the V segment lost 3 bases, leaving 12 bases of the junction unmatched. The germline gives CDR1 KGHSH, CDR2 LQKENI. This CDR3 has 16 amino acids. As DNA, the CDR3 is TGTGCCAGCTCACCGACGACGGGGGGGCCTGGGGATGAGCAGTTCTTC. This codes for CASSPTTGGPGDEQFF. The entire variable domain, with the rest obtained from reference TRBV18 and TRBJ2-1, is as follows: NAGVMQNPRHLVRRRGQEARLRCSPMKGHSHVYWYRQLPEEGLKFMVYLQKENIIDESGMPKERFSAEFPKEGPSILRIQQVVRGDSAAYFCASSPTTGGPGDEQFFGPGTRLTVL.

The chain joins TRBV4-3 to TRBJ1-2; D unclear. The V end lost 0 bases, the J end lost 0 bases, and 8 bases lay between the germline ends. The CDR3 runs 15 residues. The germline V gene has CDR1 LGHNA and CDR2 YSLEER. CDR3 sequence (DNA): TGCGCCAGCAGCCAAGATCACACCACTAACTATGGCTACACCTTC. Encoded protein: CASSQDHTTNYGYTF.